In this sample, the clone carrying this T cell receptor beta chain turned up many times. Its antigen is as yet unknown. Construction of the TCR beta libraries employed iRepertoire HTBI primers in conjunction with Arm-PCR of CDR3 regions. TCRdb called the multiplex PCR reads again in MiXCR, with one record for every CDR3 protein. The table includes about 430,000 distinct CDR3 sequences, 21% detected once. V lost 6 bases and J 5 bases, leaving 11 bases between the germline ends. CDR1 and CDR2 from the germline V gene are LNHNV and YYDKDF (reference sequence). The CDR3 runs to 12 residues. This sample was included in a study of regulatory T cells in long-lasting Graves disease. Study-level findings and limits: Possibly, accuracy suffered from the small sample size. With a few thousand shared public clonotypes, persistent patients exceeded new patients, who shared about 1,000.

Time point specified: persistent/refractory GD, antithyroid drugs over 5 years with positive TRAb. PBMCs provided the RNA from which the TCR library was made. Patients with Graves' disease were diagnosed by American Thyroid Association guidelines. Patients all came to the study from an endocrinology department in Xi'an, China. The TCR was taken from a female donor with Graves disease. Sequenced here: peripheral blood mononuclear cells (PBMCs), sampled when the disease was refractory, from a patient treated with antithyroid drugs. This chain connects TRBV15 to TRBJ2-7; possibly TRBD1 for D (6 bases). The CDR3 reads CATSVPGDEQYF. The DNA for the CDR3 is TGTGCCACCAGTGTTCCAGGGGACGAGCAGTACTTC.